This T cell receptor (beta chain) comes out of a study of blood T cells in healthy people across ages. The V and J ends lost 7 bases and 6 bases, in that order; junction bases with no gene match: 6. Germline CDR1 SQVTM, CDR2 ANQGSEA. This CDR3 contains 12 residues. This clonotype was seen repeatedly, ten times or more. Its antigen is unknown. Study results and limitations: Shifts in expanded clonotypes may have been confounded by donor CMV status, which was unknown.

Next came a second PCR, run for about 6 to 11 cycles, which used a sample-barcoded 5' primer along with a J-beta primer mix. Every cDNA molecule carried a tag from a template-switch adaptor bearing 12 random nucleotides. Each CDR3 protein gets one entry after TCRdb re-called the 5' RACE reads with MiXCR. The profile covers 1.5 million to 2 million distinct CDR3 sequences, with 25% to 30% appearing a single time and 7.7% taken by the ten largest. Material for sequencing was blood. The sequence was obtained from a woman younger than 45 in good health. The chain couples TRBV29-1 to TRBJ2-5; 9 nucleotides align to TRBD1. Here the CDR3 reads CSAEGQGQTQYF. The CDR3 bases are TGCAGCGCCGAGGGACAGGGTCAGACCCAGTACTTC.